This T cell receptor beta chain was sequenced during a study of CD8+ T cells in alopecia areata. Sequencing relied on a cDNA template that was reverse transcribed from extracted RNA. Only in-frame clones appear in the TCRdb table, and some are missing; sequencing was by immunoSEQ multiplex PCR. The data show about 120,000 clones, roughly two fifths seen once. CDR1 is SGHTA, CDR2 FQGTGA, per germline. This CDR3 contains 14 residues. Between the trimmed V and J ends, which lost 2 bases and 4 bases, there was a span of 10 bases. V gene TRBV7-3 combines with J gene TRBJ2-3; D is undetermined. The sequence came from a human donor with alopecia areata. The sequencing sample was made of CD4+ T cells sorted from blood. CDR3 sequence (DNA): TGTGCCAGCAGCTTAGCAAGCCAAGCAGATACGCAGTATTTT. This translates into CASSLASQADTQYF. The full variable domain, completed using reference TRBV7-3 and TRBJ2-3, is GAGVSQTPSNKVTEKGKYVELRCDPISGHTALYWYRQSLGQGPEFLIYFQGTGAADDSGLPNDRFFAVRPEGSVSTLKIQRTERGDSAVYLCASSLASQADTQYFGPGTRLTVL.